This T cell receptor beta chain was obtained from a study of T cell clusters in autoimmune cytopenias. General study points: TRB repertoire shifts in secondary cytopenia and chronic lymphocytic leukemia mostly reflected lymphoma, not autoimmunity. Primary autoimmune cytopenia patients appeared to lack physiological T cell clusters present in healthy donors. Healthy donors had roughly 3-fold more exclusive TRB clusters than active autoimmune hepatitis patients.

As concerns this clonotype: The antigen remains unidentified.

The germline gives CDR1 LGHNA, CDR2 YNFKEQ. The CDR3 has 16 residues. TRB amplification used approximately 250 ng of peripheral blood genomic DNA. One tube held mixed TRB-A and TRB-B primer pools for touch-down PCR. TCRdb processed the multiplex PCR reads again and assigns one entry to each CDR3 protein, with no DNA. The specimen's table records 5,800 or so distinct CDR3 sequences. This TCR derives from a human donor with an autoimmune cytopenia or autoimmune hepatitis (not recorded which). The chain carries TRBV4-2 and TRBJ1-5; lacking DNA, the TRBD1 call made by TCRdb goes unchecked. What was sequenced was peripheral blood. CDR3 sequence: CASSQSTGEGNQPQHF.